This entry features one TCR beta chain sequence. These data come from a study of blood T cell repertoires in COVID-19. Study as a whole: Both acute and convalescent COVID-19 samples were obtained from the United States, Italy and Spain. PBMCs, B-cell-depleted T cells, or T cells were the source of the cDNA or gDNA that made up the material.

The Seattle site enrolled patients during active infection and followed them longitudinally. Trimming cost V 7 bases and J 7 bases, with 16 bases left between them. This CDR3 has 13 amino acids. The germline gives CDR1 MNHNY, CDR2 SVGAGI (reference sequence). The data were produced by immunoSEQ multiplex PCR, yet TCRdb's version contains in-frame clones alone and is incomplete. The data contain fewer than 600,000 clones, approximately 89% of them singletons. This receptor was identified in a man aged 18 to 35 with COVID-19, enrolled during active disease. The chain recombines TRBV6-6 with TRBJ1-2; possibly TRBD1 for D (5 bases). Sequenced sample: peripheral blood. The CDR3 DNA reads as TGTGCCAGCACTGGGGCTCTGAGCCCTGGCTACACCTTC. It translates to CASTGALSPGYTF.